A selection of T cell receptor beta chains follows, all from one sample in a study of patients and donors after allogeneic stem cell transplantation. TCRdb fed the RT-PCR reads into MiXCR, producing one record per CDR3 protein. The sample contains around 160,000 distinct CDR3 sequences, about 29% of which appear only once. The material sequenced was blood, either unsorted or a sorted T cell fraction (not recorded which). Receptors originate from a human donor who was either an allogeneic HSCT recipient or a stem cell or donor lymphocyte infusion donor (not recorded which). It is not recorded whose cells these are; they may come from a transplant donor. The CDR3 runs from the conserved cysteine through the conserved F or W. A D gene is named only where the DNA matches it firmly. Only some rows state a clone size, as once, few, many or a class for expanded clones.

CDR3,DNA,J,D,V,size,length
CSARGQGHYEQYF,TGCAGTGCTAGGGGACAGGGGCATTACGAGCAGTACTTC,TRBJ2-7,TRBD1,TRBV20-1,-,13
CASSYWGSSYNEQFF,TGTGCCAGCAGTTACTGGGGGAGCTCCTACAATGAGCAGTTCTTC,TRBJ2-1,-,TRBV6-2/TRBV6-3,few,15
CASTPSGFGDTQYF,TGTGCCAGCACCCCCAGCGGGTTCGGAGATACGCAGTATTTT,TRBJ2-3,-,TRBV12-3/TRBV12-4,-,14
CASSFTGSTGELFF,TGTGCCAGCAGCTTTACAGGGAGCACCGGGGAGCTGTTTTTT,TRBJ2-2,-,TRBV5-5,-,14
CASTTRGSQFF,TGTGCCAGCACCACGAGGGGGTCCCAGTTCTTC,TRBJ2-1,-,TRBV2,-,11
CATRVGSNSPLHF,TGTGCCACCCGGGTAGGGAGCAATTCACCCCTCCACTTT,TRBJ1-6,-,TRBV4-2,-,13
CAWSVSGPYNEQFF,TGTGCCTGGAGTGTAAGCGGGCCATACAATGAGCAGTTCTTC,TRBJ2-1,-,TRBV30,few,14
CASSYSEDGFAGYTF,TGTGCCAGCAGTTACTCGGAGGACGGTTTCGCGGGCTACACCTTC,TRBJ1-2,-,TRBV6-5,-,15
CASSATWGGNTEAFF,TGTGCCAGCAGCGCCACTTGGGGGGGCAACACTGAAGCTTTCTTT,TRBJ1-1,-,TRBV9,few,15
CATATSGSADTQYF,TGTGCCACCGCGACTAGCGGGAGTGCAGATACGCAGTATTTT,TRBJ2-3,TRBD2,TRBV24-1,-,14
CASSLIRAGGWRNTEAFF,TGTGCCAGCAGTTTAATACGGGCAGGGGGCTGGCGGAACACTGAAGCTTTCTTT,TRBJ1-1,TRBD1,TRBV28,-,18
CASSLGDRGLETQYF,TGTGCCAGCAGCTTGGGAGACAGGGGGCTCGAGACCCAGTACTTC,TRBJ2-5,TRBD1,TRBV5-8,-,15
CASSFGTSTWPYF,TGTGCCAGCAGTTTTGGGACTAGCACTTGGCCCTATTTT,TRBJ2-3,TRBD2,TRBV28,-,13
CAIRPGTGVGQPQHF,TGTGCCATCAGACCCGGGACAGGGGTGGGGCAGCCCCAGCATTTT,TRBJ1-5,TRBD1,TRBV10-3,-,15
CASSSLAGGDNEQFF,TGTGCCAGCAGTTCACTAGCGGGAGGGGACAATGAGCAGTTCTTC,TRBJ2-1,TRBD2,TRBV27,few,15
CASSQAGDGYTF,TGTGCCAGCAGCCAGGCCGGGGATGGCTACACCTTC,TRBJ1-2,-,TRBV4-2,-,12
CASSSLGASGRNEQFF,TGTGCCAGCAGCTCCCTAGGAGCTAGCGGGAGGAATGAGCAGTTCTTC,TRBJ2-1,TRBD2,TRBV7-3,-,16
CASSLDNQPQHF,TGTGCCAGCAGTCTAGACAATCAGCCCCAGCATTTT,TRBJ1-5,-,TRBV7-2,many,12
CASSNGDTQYF,TGTGCCAGCAGCAACGGAGATACGCAGTATTTT,TRBJ2-3,-,TRBV21-1,-,11
CAISESRGSYNSPLHF,TGTGCCATCAGTGAGTCGAGGGGATCCTATAATTCACCCCTCCACTTT,TRBJ1-6,-,TRBV10-3,-,16
CASSPSPGQNSSYEQYF,TGTGCCAGCAGCCCCTCCCCGGGACAAAACAGCTCCTACGAGCAGTACTTC,TRBJ2-7,-,TRBV6-2/TRBV6-3,once,17
CSAVLAGLTDTQYF,TGCAGTGCCGTACTAGCGGGCCTCACAGATACGCAGTATTTT,TRBJ2-3,TRBD2,TRBV20-1,few,14